The clone carrying this T cell receptor beta chain was detected ten times or more. This sample is part of a study of T-cell reconstitution after alpha-beta-depleted transplantation in children. Unique molecular identifiers were used to barcode this TCRbeta library. TCRdb fed the PCR reads into MiXCR, producing one record per CDR3 protein. Of 750,000 to 950,000 distinct CDR3 sequences in the sample, about 16% were seen once. Germline CDR1 reads MNHEY; CDR2 reads SVGAGI. The CDR3 is 12 residues long. The V call is TRBV6-5, the J call TRBJ2-1, with D perhaps TRBD2 (6 bases). This TCR was recovered from a male patient younger than 18 who had a stem cell transplant for acute lymphoblastic leukemia, so the T cells may come from the graft donor. Here the sequenced sample was PBMCs, mostly from graft donor cells, taken 360 days after TCRalphabeta/CD19-depleted stem cell transplant. The DNA for the CDR3 is TGTGCGACCGGGACTCCTTACAATGAGCAGTTCTTC. It encodes CATGTPYNEQFF.